The clone carrying this T cell receptor beta chain was detected only a few times. Per the original methods: It was from reference gene primer amplification that nucleated cell counts were estimated. Repertoires were generated with immunoSEQ multiplex PCR, while TCRdb's copy carries only in-frame clones and drops some. D and trimming were read from the DNA, whereas the V and J calls and clone size are those reported in that table. The sample lists under 60,000 clones; less than 80% were seen once. This sample was included in a study of blood T cell repertoires in COVID-19. Across the study: Samples representing acute and convalescent COVID-19 were sourced from the United States, Italy and Spain. The cDNA or gDNA used as material had been derived from T cells, B-cell-depleted T cells, or PBMCs.

In germline, CDR1 is SGHKS, CDR2 YYEKEE (reference sequence). Trimming took off 0 bases at V and 3 bases at J, with 10 bases between the two ends. There are 15 residues in the CDR3. This chain connects TRBV5-5 to TRBJ1-3; D ambiguous. The receptor's source is a man between 65 and 85 years old with acute or convalescent COVID-19. The material sequenced was peripheral blood. The CDR3 DNA sequence: TGTGCCAGCAGCTTGGGGGGAGAACTTGGAAACACCATATATTTT. It specifies CASSLGGELGNTIYF.